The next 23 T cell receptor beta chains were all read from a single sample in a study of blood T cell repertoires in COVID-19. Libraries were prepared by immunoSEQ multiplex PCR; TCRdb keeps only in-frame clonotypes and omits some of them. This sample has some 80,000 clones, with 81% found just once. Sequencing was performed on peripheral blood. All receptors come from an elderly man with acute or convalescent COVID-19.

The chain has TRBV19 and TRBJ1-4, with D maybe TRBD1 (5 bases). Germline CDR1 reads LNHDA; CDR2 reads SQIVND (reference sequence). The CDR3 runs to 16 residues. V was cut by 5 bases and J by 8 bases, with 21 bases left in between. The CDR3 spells CASSPPLGGEYEKLFF. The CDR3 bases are TGTGCCAGTAGTCCCCCCTTGGGAGGGGAATACGAAAAACTGTTTTTT.

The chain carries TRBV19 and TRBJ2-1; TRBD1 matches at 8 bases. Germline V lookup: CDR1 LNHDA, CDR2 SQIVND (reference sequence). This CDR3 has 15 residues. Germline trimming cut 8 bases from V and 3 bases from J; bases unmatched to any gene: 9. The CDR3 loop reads CASSLITGGYNEQFF. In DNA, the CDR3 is TGTGCCAGTTCGCTAATCACAGGGGGCTACAATGAGCAGTTCTTC.

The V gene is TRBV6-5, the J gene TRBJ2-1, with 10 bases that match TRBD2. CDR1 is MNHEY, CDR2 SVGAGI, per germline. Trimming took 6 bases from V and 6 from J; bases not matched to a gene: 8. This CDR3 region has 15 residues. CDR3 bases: TGTGCCAGCAGGCCAGCGGGAGGGCCATTCAATGAGCAGTTCTTC. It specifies CASRPAGGPFNEQFF.

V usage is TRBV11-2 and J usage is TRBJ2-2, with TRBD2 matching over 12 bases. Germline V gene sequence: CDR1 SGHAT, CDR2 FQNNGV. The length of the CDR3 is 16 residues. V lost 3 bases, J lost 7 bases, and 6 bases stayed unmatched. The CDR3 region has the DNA TGTGCCAGCAGCTTCAACCTAGCGGGAGGGGGCGGGGAGCTGTTTTTT. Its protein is CASSFNLAGGGGELFF.

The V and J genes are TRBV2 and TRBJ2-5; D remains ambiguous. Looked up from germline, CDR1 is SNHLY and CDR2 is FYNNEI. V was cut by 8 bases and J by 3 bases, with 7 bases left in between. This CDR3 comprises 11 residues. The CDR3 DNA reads TGTGCCAGCTCTCGGGAAGAGACCCAGTACTTC. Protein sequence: CASSREETQYF. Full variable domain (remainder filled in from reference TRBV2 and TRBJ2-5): EPEVTQTPSHQVTQMGQEVILRCVPISNHLYFYWYRQILGQKVEFLVSFYNNEISEKSEIFDDQFSVERPDGSNFTLKIRSTKLEDSAMYFCASSREETQYFGPGTRLLVL.

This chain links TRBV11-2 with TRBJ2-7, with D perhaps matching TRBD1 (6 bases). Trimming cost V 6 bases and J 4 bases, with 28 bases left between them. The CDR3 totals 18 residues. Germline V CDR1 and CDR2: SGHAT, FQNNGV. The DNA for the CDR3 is TGTGCCAGCAGTACGGGGATTGGAAGGGACAAGCATTCTTACGAGCAGTACTTC. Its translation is CASSTGIGRDKHSYEQYF. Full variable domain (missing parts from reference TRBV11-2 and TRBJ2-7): EAGVAQSPRYKIIEKRQSVAFWCNPISGHATLYWYQQILGQGPKLLIQFQNNGVVDDSQLPKDRFSAERLKGVDSTLKIQPAKLEDSAVYLCASSTGIGRDKHSYEQYFGPGTRLTVT.

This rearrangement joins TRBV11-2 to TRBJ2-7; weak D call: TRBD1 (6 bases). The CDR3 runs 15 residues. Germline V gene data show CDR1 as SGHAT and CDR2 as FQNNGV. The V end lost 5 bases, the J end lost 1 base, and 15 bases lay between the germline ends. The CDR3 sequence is CASSPRQVLSYEQYF. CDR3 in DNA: TGTGCCAGCAGCCCTCGACAGGTTCTATCCTACGAGCAGTACTTC.

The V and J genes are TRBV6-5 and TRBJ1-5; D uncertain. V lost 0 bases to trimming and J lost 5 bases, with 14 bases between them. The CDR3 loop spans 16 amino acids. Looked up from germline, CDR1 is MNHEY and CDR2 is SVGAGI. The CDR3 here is CASSYSANGLHQPQHF. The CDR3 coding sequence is TGTGCCAGCAGTTACTCGGCCAATGGGCTTCATCAGCCCCAGCATTTT.

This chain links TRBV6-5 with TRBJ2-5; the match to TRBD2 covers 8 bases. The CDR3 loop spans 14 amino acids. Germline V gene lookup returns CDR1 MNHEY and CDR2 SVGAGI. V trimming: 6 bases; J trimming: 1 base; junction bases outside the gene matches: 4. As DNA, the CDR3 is TGTGCCAGCAGGCTACTAGCGGTCCAAGAGACCCAGTACTTC. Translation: CASRLLAVQETQYF.

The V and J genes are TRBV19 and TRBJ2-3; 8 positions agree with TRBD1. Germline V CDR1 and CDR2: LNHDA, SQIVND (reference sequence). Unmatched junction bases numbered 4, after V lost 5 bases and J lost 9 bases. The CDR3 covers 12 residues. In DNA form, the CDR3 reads TGTGCCAGTAGTGAGTACAGGGGGACGCAGTATTTT. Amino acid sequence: CASSEYRGTQYF.

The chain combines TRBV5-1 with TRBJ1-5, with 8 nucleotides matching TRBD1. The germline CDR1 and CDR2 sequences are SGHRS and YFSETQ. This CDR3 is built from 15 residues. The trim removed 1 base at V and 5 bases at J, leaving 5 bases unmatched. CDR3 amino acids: CASSLSAGGDQPQHF. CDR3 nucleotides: TGCGCCAGCAGCTTGTCGGCAGGGGGCGATCAGCCCCAGCATTTT.

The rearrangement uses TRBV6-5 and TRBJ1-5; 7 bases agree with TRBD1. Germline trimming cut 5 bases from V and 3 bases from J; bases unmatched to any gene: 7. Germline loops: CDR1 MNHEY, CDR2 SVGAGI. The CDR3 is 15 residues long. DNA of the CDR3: TGTGCCAGCAGTCAAAAGGGGGCCCCCAATCAGCCCCAGCATTTT. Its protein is CASSQKGAPNQPQHF.

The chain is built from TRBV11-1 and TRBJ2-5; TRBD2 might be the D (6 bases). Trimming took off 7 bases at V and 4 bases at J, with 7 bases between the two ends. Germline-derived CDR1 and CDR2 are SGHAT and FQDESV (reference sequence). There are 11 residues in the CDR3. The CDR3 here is CASMEGETQYF. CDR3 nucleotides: TGTGCCAGCATGGAGGGAGAGACCCAGTACTTC.

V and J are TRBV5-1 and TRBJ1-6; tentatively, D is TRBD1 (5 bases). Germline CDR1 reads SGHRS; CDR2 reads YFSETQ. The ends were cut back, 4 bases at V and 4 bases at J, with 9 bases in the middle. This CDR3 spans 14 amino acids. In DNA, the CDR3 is TGCGCCAGCAGCCCCGGGACTTATAATTCACCCCTCCACTTT. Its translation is CASSPGTYNSPLHF.

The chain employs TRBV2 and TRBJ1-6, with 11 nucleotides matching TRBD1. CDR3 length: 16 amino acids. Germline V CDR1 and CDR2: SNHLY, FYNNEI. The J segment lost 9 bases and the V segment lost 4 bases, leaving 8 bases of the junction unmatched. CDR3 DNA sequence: TGTGCCAGCAGTGGACACGGACAGGGGGCTAGTTCACCCCTCCACTTT. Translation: CASSGHGQGASSPLHF.

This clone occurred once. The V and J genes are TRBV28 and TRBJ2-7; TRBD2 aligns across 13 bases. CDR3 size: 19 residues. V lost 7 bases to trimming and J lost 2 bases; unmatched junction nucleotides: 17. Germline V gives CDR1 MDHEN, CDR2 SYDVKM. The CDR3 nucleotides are TGTGCCAGCACCGTGGAAGGAAAGGGACTAGCGGGATGGGCCTACGAGCAGTACTTC. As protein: CASTVEGKGLAGWAYEQYF.

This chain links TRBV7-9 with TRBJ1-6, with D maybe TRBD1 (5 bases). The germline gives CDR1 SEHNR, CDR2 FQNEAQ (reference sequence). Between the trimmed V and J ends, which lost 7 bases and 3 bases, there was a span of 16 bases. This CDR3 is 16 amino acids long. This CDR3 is CASNVVPQGYNSPLHF. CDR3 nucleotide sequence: TGTGCCAGCAACGTGGTCCCTCAGGGCTATAATTCACCCCTCCACTTT. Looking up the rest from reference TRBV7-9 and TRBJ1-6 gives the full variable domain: DTGVSQNPRHKITKRGQNVTFRCDPISEHNRLYWYRQTLGQGPEFLTYFQNEAQLEKSRLLSDRFSAERPKGSFSTLEIQRTEQGDSAMYLCASNVVPQGYNSPLHFGNGTRLTVT.

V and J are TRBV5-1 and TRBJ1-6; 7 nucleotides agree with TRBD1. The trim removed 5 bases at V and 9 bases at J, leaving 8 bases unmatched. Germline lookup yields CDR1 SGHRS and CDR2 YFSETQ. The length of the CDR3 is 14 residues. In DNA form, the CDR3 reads TGCGCCAGCAGAGCTCTAAGGGACAGTTCACCCCTCCACTTT. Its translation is CASRALRDSSPLHF. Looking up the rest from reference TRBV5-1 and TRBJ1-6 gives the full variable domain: KAGVTQTPRYLIKTRGQQVTLSCSPISGHRSVSWYQQTPGQGLQFLFEYFSETQRNKGNFPGRFSGRQFSNSRSEMNVSTLELGDSALYLCASRALRDSSPLHFGNGTRLTVT.

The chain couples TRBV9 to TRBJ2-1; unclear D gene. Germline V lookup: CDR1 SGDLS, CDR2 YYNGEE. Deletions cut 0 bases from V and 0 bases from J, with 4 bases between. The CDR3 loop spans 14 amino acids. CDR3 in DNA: TGTGCCAGCAGCGTAGACGGCTCCTACAATGAGCAGTTCTTC. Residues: CASSVDGSYNEQFF.

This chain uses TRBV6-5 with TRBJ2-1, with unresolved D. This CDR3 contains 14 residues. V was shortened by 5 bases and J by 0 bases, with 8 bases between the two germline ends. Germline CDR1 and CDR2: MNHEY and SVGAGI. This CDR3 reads CASSPGNSYNEQFF. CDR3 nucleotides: TGTGCCAGCAGTCCGGGTAACTCCTACAATGAGCAGTTCTTC.

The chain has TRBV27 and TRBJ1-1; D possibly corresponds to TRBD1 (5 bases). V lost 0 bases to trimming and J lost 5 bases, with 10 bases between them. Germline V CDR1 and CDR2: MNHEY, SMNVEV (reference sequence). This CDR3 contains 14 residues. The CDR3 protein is CASSLSGGFTEAFF. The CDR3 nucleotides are TGTGCCAGCAGTTTATCTGGGGGGTTTACTGAAGCTTTCTTT.

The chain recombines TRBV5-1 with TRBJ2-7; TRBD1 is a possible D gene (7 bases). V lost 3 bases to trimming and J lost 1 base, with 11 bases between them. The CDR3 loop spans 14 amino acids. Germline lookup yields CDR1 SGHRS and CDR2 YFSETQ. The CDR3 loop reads CASSSQGTSYEQYF. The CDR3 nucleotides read TGCGCCAGCAGCTCACAGGGGACTTCCTACGAGCAGTACTTC.

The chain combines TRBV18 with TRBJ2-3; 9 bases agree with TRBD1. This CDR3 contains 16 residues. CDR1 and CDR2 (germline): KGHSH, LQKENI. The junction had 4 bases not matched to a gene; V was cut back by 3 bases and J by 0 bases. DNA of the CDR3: TGTGCCAGCTCACCTTGGGACAGGGCTAGCACAGATACGCAGTATTTT. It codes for CASSPWDRASTDTQYF.